Following are 31 T cell receptor beta chains from one sample sequenced in a study of neoadjuvant anti-PD-1 for oral cavity cancer. The sample's time point: after neoadjuvant nivolumab, at surgical resection. This table comes from immunoSEQ multiplex PCR, and its TCRdb copy is limited to in-frame clones, with some not included. Of 11,000 to 15,000 clones in the sample, around 70% were seen once. Sequencing used PBMCs, obtained after nivolumab (anti-PD-1) treatment. All receptors derive from a person aged 35-80 years with oral cavity squamous cell carcinoma.

This chain uses TRBV9 with TRBJ2-3; 9 nucleotides agree with TRBD1. With V trimmed by 3 bases and J by 0 bases, 11 bases remained unmatched. This CDR3 comprises 18 residues. The germline gives CDR1 SGDLS, CDR2 YYNGEE. The CDR3 here is CASSAPGTGLPSTDTQYF. The CDR3 region has the DNA TGTGCCAGCAGCGCCCCCGGGACAGGGCTCCCTAGCACAGATACGCAGTATTTT.

This chain connects TRBV11-1 to TRBJ2-7, with D perhaps given as TRBD1 or TRBD2 (6 bases each). The germline V gene has CDR1 SGHAT and CDR2 FQDESV (reference sequence). The CDR3 is made up of 15 amino acids. The V end was cut by 5 bases, the J end by 4 bases, with 18 bases between. CDR3 protein: CASSPGAGLQYEQYF. CDR3 nucleotides: TGTGCCAGCAGCCCAGGGGCGGGACTCCAATACGAGCAGTACTTC. Looking up the rest from reference TRBV11-1 and TRBJ2-7 gives the full variable domain: EAEVAQSPRYKITEKSQAVAFWCDPISGHATLYWYRQILGQGPELLVQFQDESVVDDSQLPKDRFSAERLKGVDSTLKIQPAELGDSAMYLCASSPGAGLQYEQYFGPGTRLTVT.

The DNA of the CDR3 is TGTGCCAGCAGTTACAGGGAGGGGGGTCAGCCCCAGCATTTT. Translating it yields CASSYREGGQPQHF. This chain links TRBV6-6 with TRBJ1-5; tentatively, D is TRBD1 (6 bases). Germline V lookup: CDR1 MNHNY, CDR2 SVGAGI (reference sequence). Trimming removed 2 bases from V and 6 bases from J, with 11 bases in between. The CDR3 length is 14 residues.

This clone was picked up one time. CDR3 in DNA: TGTGCCAGCAGCTCCTGGGGTTCGCGGGACTACAATGAGCAGTTCTTC. Translating it yields CASSSWGSRDYNEQFF. The chain combines TRBV5-6 with TRBJ2-1; D is possibly TRBD2 (6 bases). V was clipped by 3 bases and J by 3 bases, with 16 bases between them. Germline loops: CDR1 SGHDT, CDR2 YYEEEE. This CDR3 is 16 amino acids long.

The V and J genes are TRBV27 and TRBJ2-7; D might be TRBD1 (6 bases). The CDR3 runs 14 residues. Germline V CDR1 and CDR2: MNHEY, SMNVEV (reference sequence). V dropped 2 bases and J dropped 5 bases, with 13 bases sitting between them. The CDR3 DNA sequence: TGTGCCAGCAGTTTAAAGACAGGAACTGACGAGCAGTACTTC. The encoded protein is CASSLKTGTDEQYF.

V and J are TRBV25-1 and TRBJ1-2; TRBD1 aligns across 11 bases. The V gene end was trimmed by 5 bases and the J gene end by 8 bases; junction bases not matched to a gene: 4. Germline V gene data show CDR1 as MGHDK and CDR2 as SYGVNS. The CDR3 extends over 13 amino acids. The CDR3 here is CASSPRTGGGYTF. DNA of the CDR3: TGTGCCAGCAGTCCACGGACAGGGGGCGGCTACACCTTC.

The CDR3: CAWSYLQNTEAFF. The CDR3 DNA is TGTGCCTGGAGTTACTTGCAGAACACTGAAGCTTTCTTT. This chain connects TRBV30 to TRBJ1-1; no reliable D call. The germline V and J ends were trimmed by 2 bases and 1 base, with 8 bases remaining between them. The CDR3 extends over 13 amino acids. The germline V gene has CDR1 GTSNPN and CDR2 SVGIG (reference sequence).

The gene calls are TRBV6-1 and TRBJ1-1; no reliable D call. The V gene's germline CDR1 is MNHNS and CDR2 SASEGT. V lost 6 bases and J 5 bases, leaving 13 bases between the germline ends. The CDR3 totals 13 residues. CDR3 nucleotide sequence: TGTGCCAGCAGCAACGAGGTGAGAACTGAAGCTTTCTTT. As protein: CASSNEVRTEAFF.

The chain has TRBV6-5 and TRBJ2-2, with 10 bases aligning to TRBD2. The CDR3 runs to 16 residues. Trimming at V came to 2 bases and at J to 1 base, leaving 1 base not matched to a gene. The germline V gene encodes CDR1 MNHEY and CDR2 SVGAGI. CDR3 DNA: TGTGCCAGCAGTTACGGACTAGCGGTGAACACCGGGGAGCTGTTTTTT. Translating it yields CASSYGLAVNTGELFF.

The V and J genes are TRBV6-5 and TRBJ2-3; D may match TRBD1 or TRBD2 (5 bases each). This CDR3 comprises 14 residues. CDR1 is MNHEY, CDR2 SVGAGI, per germline. V gave up 6 bases and J gave up 4 bases, with 14 bases separating them. The CDR3 nucleotides are TGTGCCAGCAGACAGGACTTGCGGGCAGATACGCAGTATTTT. As protein: CASRQDLRADTQYF.

The chain couples TRBV6-1 to TRBJ2-2, with no clear D. Germline CDR1 and CDR2: MNHNS and SASEGT. Trimming took off 7 bases at V and 6 bases at J, with 15 bases between the two ends. This CDR3 contains 14 residues. The CDR3 protein is CASTTNGRAGELFF. The CDR3 DNA sequence: TGTGCCAGCACCACGAACGGTAGGGCCGGGGAGCTGTTTTTT.

CDR3 nucleotides: TGCAGTGCCAACCTAGGGTATACGCAGTATTTT. Its translation: CSANLGYTQYF. This chain links TRBV20-1 with TRBJ2-3; D is ambiguous. Trimming shortened V by 6 bases and J by 7 bases, and 11 bases separated the two germline ends. Per germline, CDR1 DFQATT and CDR2 SNEGSKA (reference sequence). The CDR3 sequence is 11 residues long.

This chain joins TRBV6-5 and TRBJ2-1; 10 bases match TRBD1. Germline V gene lookup returns CDR1 MNHEY and CDR2 SVGAGI. J was trimmed by 3 bases and V by 4 bases; bases with no gene match: 6. CDR3 length: 16 residues. Here the CDR3 DNA reads TGTGCCAGCAGTTCCCCGGGGGACAGGGGCTACAATGAGCAGTTCTTC. This translates into CASSSPGDRGYNEQFF.

The CDR3 sequence: CASSRVTGREQYF. For the CDR3, the DNA is TGTGCCAGCAGTCGGGTGACAGGGAGGGAGCAGTACTTC. The chain recombines TRBV6-1 with TRBJ2-7; a weak D match, TRBD1 (7 bases). This CDR3 is built from 13 residues. The V end was cut by 5 bases, the J end by 7 bases, with 15 bases between. The germline V gene encodes CDR1 MNHNS and CDR2 SASEGT.

The chain recombines TRBV6-1 with TRBJ2-1; no clear D gene. Germline V gene lookup returns CDR1 MNHNS and CDR2 SASEGT. The CDR3 is made up of 15 amino acids. Between the trimmed V and J ends, which lost 5 bases and 10 bases, there was a span of 21 bases. CDR3 nucleotides: TGTGCCAGCAGTCCTGACATGTTCCGGAGTGGGGAGCAGTTCTTC. As protein: CASSPDMFRSGEQFF.

The rearrangement joins TRBV5-1 to TRBJ2-5; D is possibly TRBD1 (5 bases). This CDR3 is built from 14 residues. CDR1 is SGHRS, CDR2 YFSETQ, per germline. V dropped 4 bases and J dropped 4 bases, with 14 bases sitting between them. The CDR3 sequence is CASSPEGARETQYF. CDR3 DNA: TGCGCCAGCAGCCCGGAAGGGGCACGAGAGACCCAGTACTTC.

The chain has TRBV6-1 and TRBJ2-1, with 8 bases fitting TRBD2. The ends lost 4 bases at V and 6 bases at J; junction bases unmatched: 8. Germline V lookup: CDR1 MNHNS, CDR2 SASEGT. The CDR3 sequence is 15 residues long. CDR3: CASSGTSSSPNEQFF. The CDR3 DNA reads TGTGCCAGCAGTGGGACTAGCAGTTCGCCCAATGAGCAGTTCTTC.

The J gene is TRBJ2-7, the V gene TRBV19; D is perhaps TRBD2 (6 bases). There are 14 residues in the CDR3. Germline CDR1 and CDR2: LNHDA and SQIVND (reference sequence). Trimming cost V 6 bases and J 0 bases, with 12 bases left between them. The CDR3 reads CASRGSGLSYEQYF. The CDR3 DNA follows: TGTGCCAGTAGAGGCAGCGGGCTCTCCTACGAGCAGTACTTC.

The chain employs TRBV4-1 and TRBJ2-7; 10 bases agree with TRBD1. Germline CDR1 MGHRA, CDR2 YSYEKL. The CDR3 contains 15 residues. Trimming took 0 bases from V and 4 from J; bases not matched to a gene: 3. CDR3 sequence: CASSQEGQGRYEQYF. As DNA, the CDR3 is TGCGCCAGCAGCCAAGAGGGACAGGGGAGATACGAGCAGTACTTC.

The rearrangement links TRBV28 to TRBJ1-5, with a tentative D call TRBD1 (5 bases). The CDR3 is 15 residues long. V was shortened by 7 bases and J by 7 bases, with 20 bases between the two germline ends. Germline lookup yields CDR1 MDHEN and CDR2 SYDVKM. Here the CDR3 DNA reads TGTGCCAGCACCGCCGGGGCTACTATAGGGCAGCCCCAGCATTTT. As protein: CASTAGATIGQPQHF. Together with reference TRBV28 and TRBJ1-5, the CDR3 gives the full variable domain: DVKVTQSSRYLVKRTGEKVFLECVQDMDHENMFWYRQDPGLGLRLIYFSYDVKMKEKGDIPEGYSVSREKKERFSLILESASTNQTSMYLCASTAGATIGQPQHFGDGTRLSIL.

The V call is TRBV7-2, the J call TRBJ1-4; D might be TRBD1 (6 bases). V was pared by 5 bases and J by 5 bases, with 12 bases between. Germline V CDR1 and CDR2: SGHTA, FQGNSA. The CDR3 extends over 14 amino acids. In DNA, the CDR3 is TGTGCCAGCAGCGCCCGGACAGTAAATGAAAAACTGTTTTTT. Protein: CASSARTVNEKLFF.

V is TRBV7-6 and J is TRBJ1-1; D is possibly TRBD1 (5 bases). Germline V gene lookup returns CDR1 SGHVS and CDR2 FNYEAQ. The CDR3 totals 18 residues. The V end lost 5 bases, the J end lost 11 bases, and 33 bases lay between the germline ends. For the CDR3, the DNA is TGTGCCAGCAGCCCATCGATTCAGGCGGGACGAGGGGCGGAGGGGGCTTTCTTT. Translated, it gives CASSPSIQAGRGAEGAFF.

This clone appeared once. V is TRBV7-3 and J is TRBJ2-7, with D possibly matching TRBD2 (6 bases). The CDR3 runs 15 residues. V lost 4 bases and J 2 bases, leaving 15 bases between the germline ends. Per germline, CDR1 SGHTA and CDR2 FQGTGA. The CDR3 coding sequence is TGTGCCAGCAGCTCGCCGGTGACTAGTCCCTACGAGCAGTACTTC. Translating gives CASSSPVTSPYEQYF.

This clone was seen a handful of times. This chain connects TRBV27 to TRBJ2-7, with TRBD1 matching over 9 bases. This CDR3 contains 19 residues. V lost 5 bases, J lost 0 bases, and 17 bases stayed unmatched. Germline CDR1 is MNHEY and CDR2 is SMNVEV (reference sequence). The CDR3 loop reads CASSQAQGTGSRSSYEQYF. The CDR3 nucleotides read TGTGCCAGCAGTCAAGCTCAGGGGACAGGGTCGCGCAGCTCCTACGAGCAGTACTTC.

The J gene is TRBJ1-3, the V gene TRBV9; TRBD1 is a possible D gene (5 bases). Germline CDR1 and CDR2: SGDLS and YYNGEE. CDR3 length: 15 amino acids. V shed 2 bases and J shed 2 bases, with 11 bases lying between them. CDR3 sequence reads: CASSVEGATGNTIYF. As DNA, the CDR3 is TGTGCCAGCAGCGTGGAAGGGGCCACTGGAAACACCATATATTTT.

The chain links TRBV19 to TRBJ1-1, with TRBD1 as a possible D gene (5 bases). Trimming cost V 7 bases and J 0 bases, with 18 bases left between them. Germline assignment: CDR1 LNHDA and CDR2 SQIVND (reference sequence). This CDR3 contains 16 residues. CDR3 region: CASMRRGGGMNTEAFF. The CDR3, as DNA: TGTGCCAGTATGAGGAGGGGCGGAGGGATGAACACTGAAGCTTTCTTT.

V gene TRBV4-1 combines with J gene TRBJ2-5; 7 nucleotides line up with TRBD1. CDR3 size: 15 residues. Germline values: CDR1 MGHRA, CDR2 YSYEKL. Losses at the gene ends were 4 bases for V and 5 bases for J; bases not matched to a gene: 10. CDR3 residues: CASSPMNRGRETQYF. In nucleotides, the CDR3 is TGCGCCAGCAGCCCTATGAACAGGGGCCGGGAGACCCAGTACTTC.

J is TRBJ2-1 and V is TRBV5-1; 7 bases line up with TRBD2. The CDR3 totals 12 residues. Germline CDR1 and CDR2: SGHRS and YFSETQ. V shed 0 bases and J 10 bases; nucleotides not matched to a gene: 1. The CDR3 region is CASSLVGGEQFF. CDR3 nucleotide sequence: TGCGCCAGCAGCTTGGTGGGAGGGGAGCAGTTCTTC.

This chain links TRBV7-3 with TRBJ2-7, with 7 bases fitting TRBD2. V shed 2 bases and J 4 bases; nucleotides not matched to a gene: 8. Germline V gives CDR1 SGHTA, CDR2 FQGTGA. The CDR3 extends over 15 amino acids. Here the CDR3 reads CASSLSGGTGYEQYF. The CDR3 nucleotides are TGTGCCAGCAGCTTATCGGGAGGTACTGGGTACGAGCAGTACTTC.

J is TRBJ2-1 and V is TRBV6-1, with 12 bases fitting TRBD1. With V trimmed by 6 bases and J by 7 bases, 4 bases remained unmatched. Germline-derived CDR1 and CDR2 are MNHNS and SASEGT. The CDR3 is 14 residues long. In DNA form, the CDR3 reads TGTGCCAGCAGCTTGGGACAGGGGGCAAATGAGCAGTTCTTC. Its protein product is CASSLGQGANEQFF.

This chain connects TRBV30 to TRBJ1-1; 7 nucleotides line up with TRBD1. Germline-derived CDR1 and CDR2 are GTSNPN and SVGIG (reference sequence). The CDR3 totals 13 residues. With V trimmed by 3 bases and J by 5 bases, 6 bases remained unmatched. In nucleotides, the CDR3 is TGTGCCTGGAGCCTTTACAGGGGAACTGAAGCTTTCTTT. It is translated as CAWSLYRGTEAFF.